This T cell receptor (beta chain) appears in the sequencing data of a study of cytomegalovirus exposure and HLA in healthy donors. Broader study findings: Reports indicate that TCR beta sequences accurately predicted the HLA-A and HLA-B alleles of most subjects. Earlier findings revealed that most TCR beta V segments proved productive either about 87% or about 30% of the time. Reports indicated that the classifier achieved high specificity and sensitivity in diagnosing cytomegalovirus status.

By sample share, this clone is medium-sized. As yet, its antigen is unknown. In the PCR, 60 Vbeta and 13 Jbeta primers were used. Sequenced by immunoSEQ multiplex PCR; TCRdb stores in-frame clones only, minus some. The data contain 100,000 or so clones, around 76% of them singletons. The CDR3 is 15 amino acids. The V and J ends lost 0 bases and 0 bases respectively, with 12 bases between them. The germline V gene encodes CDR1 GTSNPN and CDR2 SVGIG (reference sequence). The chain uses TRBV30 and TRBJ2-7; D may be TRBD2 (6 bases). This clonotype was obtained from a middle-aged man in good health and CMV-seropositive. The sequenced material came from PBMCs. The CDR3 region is CAWSVGSATSYEQYF. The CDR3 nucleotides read TGTGCCTGGAGTGTCGGGAGCGCCACCTCCTACGAGCAGTACTTC.